This record concerns one T cell receptor beta chain sequence. Its target antigen remains unknown. No per-base quality is available; no much larger clone lies one base away. The library was built by means of PCR. TCRdb shows the sequencer as 454 GS FLX Titanium. Clones were called with MiXCR by TCRdb after fastp trimmed the public reads at Q25, and only in-frame beta chains were retained. Identical CDR3 proteins give one entry, which carries the most common genes and DNA. The table for this sample lists about 1,200 distinct CDR3 sequences; less than 45% of them were counted only once. The ten top clones hold 15% to 20% of the sample. This sample was taken from a study of regulatory and conventional T cells in breast cancer (dated by TCRdb to 2013 to 2016). Looking up the germline V gene yields CDR1 SGHRS and CDR2 YFSETQ. The cysteine opens and the phenylalanine closes a CDR3 of 17 amino acids. Of the read, only the CDR3 DNA is kept; its 51 bases are in frame from base 1. After removal of 0 bases from V and 3 bases from J, the junction retains 6 bases not matched to a gene.

This clonotype was obtained from a female donor with breast cancer. Rearrangement joined TRBV5-1 to TRBJ2-3; 11 central bases correspond to TRBD2. What was sequenced was regulatory T cells from blood. For the CDR3, the sequence is CASSLGAGTSGTDTQYF. At the DNA level, the sequence is TGCGCCAGCAGCTTGGGGGCCGGGACTAGCGGAACAGATACGCAGTATTTT.